This TCR beta chain derives from a study of cytomegalovirus exposure and HLA in healthy donors. CDR3 length: 15 residues. The V gene end was trimmed by 1 base and the J gene end by 3 bases; junction bases not matched to a gene: 5. CDR1 is MGHRA, CDR2 YSYEKL, per germline. TCRdb's copy holds only in-frame clones and misses some; the assay was immunoSEQ multiplex PCR. The sample lists some 190,000 clones, around nine tenths occurring once. This TCR was recovered from a man aged 25-45 years in good health and CMV-seropositive. J is TRBJ2-7 and V is TRBV4-1, with 8 positions matching TRBD1. The sequenced material came from PBMCs. Here the CDR3 reads CASSQGPGTGYEQYF. DNA of the CDR3: TGCGCCAGCAGCCAAGGACCCGGGACAGGCTACGAGCAGTACTTC.